This T cell receptor (beta chain) was retrieved from a study of Graves' ophthalmopathy and Graves' hyperthyroidism. Findings of the study overall: In blood, most expanded thyroid clonotypes above 0.001 frequency were also detected. The model flagged ophthalmopathy progression at roughly 70% sensitivity and 72.22% specificity.

The authors defined stable hyperthyroidism as no ophthalmopathy within 18 months of follow-up. This clonotype was counted ten times or more. What it binds is unknown. The study amplified TCR beta CDR3 regions using RNA transcripts. Second-round multiplex PCR followed a first-round RT-PCR using HTBI primers. TCRdb reprocessed the multiplex PCR reads with MiXCR, giving one entry per CDR3 protein. The table has about 390,000 distinct CDR3 sequences, 15% seen once. Germline loops: CDR1 SGHAT, CDR2 FQNNGV. This CDR3 is built from 16 residues. Trimming took off 3 bases at V and 2 bases at J, with 17 bases between the two ends.

The TCR sequence derives from a woman aged 18-30 years with stable Graves' hyperthyroidism. Material for sequencing was peripheral blood. V is TRBV11-2 and J is TRBJ2-7; perhaps TRBD1 as D (6 bases). The CDR3 loop is CASSFNAYRAPYEQYF. Here the CDR3 DNA reads TGTGCCAGCAGCTTTAACGCCTACAGGGCACCCTACGAGCAGTACTTC.